The 2 T cell receptor beta chains presented below share a single source sample, sequenced in a study of blood T cell repertoires in COVID-19. The method was immunoSEQ multiplex PCR; TCRdb's version includes in-frame clones alone and lacks a portion of them. Of more than 150,000 clones in the sample, 75% to 85% were seen once. The sequenced sample consisted of PBMCs or T cells enriched from blood (not recorded which). The receptor set was obtained from a middle-aged man who had recovered from COVID-19.

The chain carries TRBV3-1 (or the pseudogene TRBV3-2) and TRBJ2-7; D is possibly TRBD2 (5 bases). V was cut by 1 base and J by 3 bases, with 10 bases left in between. Germline-derived CDR1 and CDR2 are LGHDT and YNNKEL (reference sequence). The CDR3 covers 14 residues. The CDR3 sequence is CASSQGPSLYEQYF. CDR3 DNA sequence: TGTGCCAGCAGCCAAGGACCTAGCCTCTACGAGCAGTACTTC.

This chain connects TRBV28 to TRBJ1-1; D perhaps matches TRBD1 (6 bases). This CDR3 region has 16 residues. The V gene lost 3 bases and the J gene lost 4 bases, with 18 bases spanning the gap. CDR1 and CDR2 (germline): MDHEN, SYDVKM. DNA of the CDR3: TGTGCCAGCAGTTTTAACTATCGAAGGACAGCCACTGAAGCTTTCTTT. Protein: CASSFNYRRTATEAFF.